These 3 T cell receptor beta chains originate from one sample sequenced in a study of blood T cell repertoires in COVID-19. Libraries were prepared by immunoSEQ multiplex PCR; TCRdb keeps only in-frame clonotypes and omits some of them. This table has 90,000 or so clones, roughly 83% appearing once. Sequenced input: peripheral blood. These receptor sequences come from a human donor in a cohort sampled during active COVID-19.

The chain has TRBV5-1 and TRBJ1-5; tentative D call: TRBD1 (6 bases). Germline CDR1 is SGHRS and CDR2 is YFSETQ. The CDR3 loop spans 15 amino acids. V was cut by 4 bases and J by 6 bases, with 17 bases left in between. For the CDR3, the DNA is TGCGCCAGCAGCATCTCCGGGACAACGGGTCAGCCCCAGCATTTT. Protein sequence: CASSISGTTGQPQHF.

The chain has TRBV5-1 and TRBJ1-1; tentative D call: TRBD1 (5 bases). Germline loops: CDR1 SGHRS, CDR2 YFSETQ. The CDR3 length is 15 residues. V gave up 5 bases and J gave up 5 bases, with 19 bases separating them. The CDR3 reads CASRPTGSEWTEAFF. CDR3 in DNA: TGCGCCAGCAGACCAACAGGAAGTGAGTGGACTGAAGCTTTCTTT. Drawing the rest from reference TRBV5-1 and TRBJ1-1, the complete variable domain is KAGVTQTPRYLIKTRGQQVTLSCSPISGHRSVSWYQQTPGQGLQFLFEYFSETQRNKGNFPGRFSGRQFSNSRSEMNVSTLELGDSALYLCASRPTGSEWTEAFFGQGTRLTVV.

V usage is TRBV7-2 and J usage is TRBJ2-1, with 10 bases identical to TRBD2. The CDR3 loop spans 15 amino acids. From germline, CDR1 is SGHTA and CDR2 FQGNSA. J gave up 4 bases and V 3 bases, and 3 bases lay outside the gene matches. The CDR3: CASSFASGGYNEQFF. CDR3 nucleotides: TGTGCCAGCAGCTTTGCTAGCGGGGGTTACAATGAGCAGTTCTTC.